What follows describes a single TCR beta chain. Germline values: CDR1 LGHNA, CDR2 YNFKEQ. The ends lost 0 bases at V and 1 base at J; junction bases unmatched: 13. CDR3 size: 19 residues. This sample was taken from a study of shared T cell receptors in the human thymus. Profiled with immunoSEQ multiplex PCR; TCRdb holds only in-frame clones, not every one. The sample records some 720,000 clones, 88% being singletons. This sample also belongs to another study, concerning human thymus T cells.

The sequence was obtained from a boy under two years old with a congenital heart defect. The sample comprised thymocytes. The V gene is TRBV4-2, the J gene TRBJ2-3, with 7 positions matching TRBD2. The CDR3 here is CASSQETSGVSPRTDTQYF. The CDR3 region has the DNA TGTGCCAGCAGCCAAGAAACGAGCGGGGTAAGCCCCCGCACAGATACGCAGTATTTT.